Below are 25 T cell receptor beta chains sequenced from a single sample in a study of blood T cells in healthy people across ages. Primed by a sample-barcoded 5' primer and a J-beta primer mix, a second PCR proceeded for about 6 to 11 cycles. TCRdb passed the 5' RACE reads through MiXCR, listing each CDR3 protein once. The sample holds 380,000 or so distinct CDR3 sequences, 45% to 60% seen once. Specimen: blood. These receptors originate from a man aged 55 to 69 in good health.

This clonotype was counted only a few times. The rearrangement joins TRBV5-1 to TRBJ2-3; weak D call: TRBD2 (5 bases). The CDR3 is 14 residues long. V was pared by 4 bases and J by 4 bases, with 13 bases between. Germline V gene data show CDR1 as SGHRS and CDR2 as YFSETQ. The DNA of the CDR3 is TGCGCCAGCAGCCCGACACCCGGGGCAGATACGCAGTATTTT. Protein sequence: CASSPTPGADTQYF.

This chain links TRBV7-2 with TRBJ2-7; weak D call: TRBD1 (5 bases). There are 14 residues in the CDR3. The germline CDR1 and CDR2 sequences are SGHTA and FQGNSA. V was pared by 5 bases and J by 2 bases, with 13 bases between. The CDR3 bases are TGTGCCAGCAGCCCCCGACAGCCACCCTACGAGCAGTACTTC. Translated, it gives CASSPRQPPYEQYF.

In its sample, this clonotype was seen many times. V is TRBV28 and J is TRBJ2-7; 8 positions agree with TRBD2. This CDR3 spans 13 amino acids. Trimming took 6 bases from V and 2 from J; bases not matched to a gene: 3. From germline, CDR1 is MDHEN and CDR2 SYDVKM. This CDR3 is CASRAGGPYEQYF. CDR3 nucleotide sequence: TGTGCCAGCAGGGCGGGAGGCCCCTACGAGCAGTACTTC.

The chain couples TRBV2 to TRBJ2-7; TRBD2 is a possible D gene (5 bases). Germline CDR1 SNHLY, CDR2 FYNNEI. This CDR3 has 11 residues. Trimming removed 7 bases from V and 3 bases from J, with 7 bases in between. In DNA, the CDR3 is TGTGCCAGCACCGGAGGCTACGAGCAGTACTTC. The encoded protein is CASTGGYEQYF.

This chain uses TRBV29-1 with TRBJ2-4, with TRBD2 matching over 11 bases. The closer fit of TRBJ2-7 to the DNA end suggests the J call may be wrong. The CDR3 consists of 13 residues. The germline V gene has CDR1 SQVTM and CDR2 ANQGSEA. CDR3 bases: TGCAGCGTTACTAGCGGGAGAGGGTACGAGCAGTACTTC. Translated: CSVTSGRGYEQYF.

This clonotype came up a few times. The chain links TRBV27 to TRBJ1-1, with 8 bases aligning to TRBD1. V was clipped by 5 bases and J by 2 bases; unmatched bases: 7. The germline gives CDR1 MNHEY, CDR2 SMNVEV (reference sequence). This CDR3 spans 15 amino acids. The CDR3 reads CASSPRTGINTEAFF. In DNA, the CDR3 is TGTGCCAGCAGTCCTCGGACAGGGATAAACACTGAAGCTTTCTTT.

This chain links TRBV7-8 with TRBJ2-5; possible D gene TRBD2, 6 bases. The V and J ends lost 3 bases and 2 bases respectively, with 13 bases between them. CDR3 size: 15 residues. CDR1 is SGHVS, CDR2 FQNEAQ, per germline. CDR3 coding DNA: TGTGCCAGCAGCTTGACCCATGGGGGGCAAGAGACCCAGTACTTC. Protein: CASSLTHGGQETQYF. Using reference TRBV7-8 and TRBJ2-5 for the parts outside the CDR3, the full variable domain is GAGVSQSPRYKVAKRGQDVALRCDPISGHVSLFWYQQALGQGPEFLTYFQNEAQLDKSGLPSDRFFAERPEGSVSTLKIQRTQQEDSAVYLCASSLTHGGQETQYFGPGTRLLVL.

V usage is TRBV19 and J usage is TRBJ2-7, with D possibly being TRBD2 (5 bases). The CDR3 loop spans 12 amino acids. Germline V gene data show CDR1 as LNHDA and CDR2 as SQIVND (reference sequence). Between the trimmed V and J ends, which lost 5 bases and 6 bases, there was a span of 11 bases. The CDR3 here is CASSPSRGEQYF. In nucleotides, the CDR3 is TGTGCCAGTAGTCCATCCCGGGGCGAGCAGTACTTC.

This clonotype showed up many times. The CDR3 nucleotides read TGTGCCAGCAGCCAAGCGTTAGGGACCCAGTACTTC. This encodes CASSQALGTQYF. This chain connects TRBV3-1 to TRBJ2-5; D not resolved. Trimming stripped 1 base from V and 7 bases from J, with 7 bases between. The CDR3 is made up of 12 amino acids. Germline V CDR1 and CDR2: LGHDT, YNNKEL (reference sequence).

This clonotype appeared once. This chain links TRBV7-9 with TRBJ2-5, with 9 bases lining up with TRBD2. Looked up from germline, CDR1 is SEHNR and CDR2 is FQNEAQ (reference sequence). J was trimmed by 2 bases and V by 5 bases; bases with no gene match: 6. The CDR3 spans 15 residues. The CDR3 sequence: CASSQLAGPQETQYF. In nucleotides, the CDR3 is TGTGCCAGCAGCCAACTAGCGGGCCCTCAAGAGACCCAGTACTTC.

The V gene is TRBV2, the J gene TRBJ1-1, with 10 bases aligning to TRBD1. Germline trimming cut 9 bases from V and 5 bases from J; bases unmatched to any gene: 9. The CDR3 totals 14 residues. Germline V CDR1 and CDR2: SNHLY, FYNNEI. The CDR3 DNA follows: TGTGCCAGGAGACAGGGGGCGGTAGGGACTGAAGCTTTCTTT. Its translation is CARRQGAVGTEAFF. Looking up the rest from reference TRBV2 and TRBJ1-1 gives the full variable domain: EPEVTQTPSHQVTQMGQEVILRCVPISNHLYFYWYRQILGQKVEFLVSFYNNEISEKSEIFDDQFSVERPDGSNFTLKIRSTKLEDSAMYFCARRQGAVGTEAFFGQGTRLTVV.

The table lists this clonotype with a few counts. The chain links TRBV11-2 to TRBJ1-5, with D hard to call. This CDR3 has 12 amino acids. Germline CDR1 reads SGHAT; CDR2 reads FQNNGV. V gave up 5 bases and J gave up 7 bases, with 9 bases separating them. The CDR3 spells CASSHPGQPQHF. DNA for the CDR3: TGTGCCAGCAGCCACCCAGGCCAGCCCCAGCATTTT.

The genes are TRBV18 and TRBJ2-4; D possibly corresponds to TRBD1 (6 bases). The end of the DNA aligns better with TRBJ2-7, so the J call may be wrong. The CDR3 sequence is 15 residues long. Germline V lookup: CDR1 KGHSH, CDR2 LQKENI. CDR3 residues: CASSPRAGDGDEQYF. The CDR3 DNA reads TGTGCCAGCTCACCACGTGCAGGGGATGGGGACGAGCAGTACTTC.

This clonotype was recorded a few times. This chain links TRBV9 with TRBJ2-3; 14 positions agree with TRBD2. V gave up 4 bases and J gave up 3 bases; unmatched junction bases: 7. This CDR3 is 17 amino acids long. CDR1 SGDLS and CDR2 YYNGEE come from the germline V gene. CDR3 nucleotide sequence: TGTGCCAGCAGCACCGGACTAGCGGGAGGACTAACAGATACGCAGTATTTT. Translation gives CASSTGLAGGLTDTQYF. The full variable domain, completed using reference TRBV9 and TRBJ2-3, is DSGVTQTPKHLITATGQRVTLRCSPRSGDLSVYWYQQSLDQGLQFLIQYYNGEERAKGNILERFSAQQFPDLHSELNLSSLELGDSALYFCASSTGLAGGLTDTQYFGPGTRLTVL.

The V gene is TRBV7-9, the J gene TRBJ2-3; 11 nucleotides line up with TRBD2. V dropped 4 bases and J dropped 4; count of bases not matched to a gene: 4. The CDR3 totals 15 residues. Germline V gives CDR1 SEHNR, CDR2 FQNEAQ (reference sequence). CDR3 DNA sequence: TGTGCCAGCAGCTCACTAGCGGGAGCGGCAGATACGCAGTATTTT. This codes for CASSSLAGAADTQYF.

This clonotype was seen a few times. The CDR3 bases are TGCAGTGCTAGAGATATGCGCAGGGTCGGTCTAGTAGGTGGCTACACCTTC. Encoded protein: CSARDMRRVGLVGGYTF. This chain joins TRBV20-1 and TRBJ1-2, with TRBD1 as a possible D gene (5 bases). V was pared by 0 bases and J by 7 bases, with 24 bases between. The CDR3 covers 17 residues. Germline CDR1 reads DFQATT; CDR2 reads SNEGSKA (reference sequence).

The V and J genes are TRBV5-1 and TRBJ2-1; possibly TRBD2 for D (7 bases). V lost 4 bases and J lost 8, with 28 bases in between. This CDR3 region has 18 residues. Germline loops: CDR1 SGHRS, CDR2 YFSETQ. CDR3 bases: TGCGCCAGCAGCATGCGGACGAGGGCGGGGGCAATTCGGGATGAGCAGTTCTTC. Protein product: CASSMRTRAGAIRDEQFF.

V and J are TRBV21-1 and TRBJ2-3; the D call in the table, TRBD1, was not verified against the DNA. TRBV21-1 is listed as a pseudogene. This CDR3 contains 17 residues. The CDR3 coding sequence is TGTGCCAGCAGCAGCCGGGAGCACTGGTATAGCACAGATACGCAGTATTTT. It codes for CASSSREHWYSTDTQYF.

There are many counts of this clonotype. The CDR3 region is CASSLYYEQYF. The CDR3 nucleotides read TGTGCCAGCAGCTTGTATTACGAGCAGTACTTC. The chain carries TRBV5-6 and TRBJ2-7; D remains ambiguous. The V gene lost 1 base and the J gene lost 4 bases, with 3 bases spanning the gap. The germline V gene has CDR1 SGHDT and CDR2 YYEEEE. The CDR3 runs 11 residues.

As regards this clonotype: Compared with germline, one end of the junction differs, possibly owing to a read error. This chain connects TRBV20-1 to TRBJ1-1; possible D gene TRBD1, 6 bases. The CDR3 covers 16 residues. Germline CDR1 is DFQATT and CDR2 is SNEGSKA (reference sequence). Written as DNA, the CDR3 is TGCAGTGCTAGAGATCCGGCACAGGGAATGAACACCGAAGCTTTCTTT. Encoded protein: CSARDPAQGMNTEAFF.

This clonotype is a singleton in its sample. The chain uses TRBV20-1 and TRBJ2-5, with D uncertain. The CDR3 extends over 11 amino acids. Per germline, CDR1 DFQATT and CDR2 SNEGSKA (reference sequence). V was pared by 4 bases and J by 5 bases, with 8 bases between. The CDR3 DNA reads TGCAGTGCTATATTGGTCGAGACCCAGTACTTC. Translating gives CSAILVETQYF.

This clonotype was counted between two and nine times. It may be a read error: a sequence one base away is much more abundant. The V gene is TRBV6-6, the J gene TRBJ2-5; D is perhaps TRBD1 or TRBD2 (6 bases each). Germline CDR1 and CDR2: MNHNY and SVGAGI (reference sequence). V lost 2 bases and J lost 2, with 9 bases in between. This CDR3 comprises 14 residues. The CDR3 protein is CASSYAGQQETQYF. The CDR3 DNA is TGTGCCAGCAGTTACGCGGGACAACAAGAGACCCAGTACTTC.

This clonotype has a handful of counts. The chain carries TRBV6-2 or TRBV6-3 and TRBJ2-1; 9 bases are a match to TRBD2. Trimming cost V 2 bases and J 9 bases; bases outside gene matches: 14. CDR1 is MNHEY, CDR2 SVGEGT, per germline. This CDR3 contains 17 residues. CDR3 bases: TGTGCCAGCAGTTACCCGCCCAGCGGGAGGTGGCGGGTTGAGCAGTTCTTC. It encodes CASSYPPSGRWRVEQFF.

Of note for this clonotype: The germline gene is not matched at one end of the junction; a read error may be the cause. The chain recombines TRBV28 with TRBJ2-1; TRBD2 aligns across 7 bases. There are 14 residues in the CDR3. Germline V gives CDR1 MDHEN, CDR2 SYDVKM. The CDR3 sequence: CASSSQILANGQFF. CDR3 nucleotides: TGTGCCAGCTCTTCCCAAATACTAGCGAATGGGCAGTTCTTC.

Regarding this clonotype: One end of the junction varies from germline; a read error may be responsible. This chain uses TRBV29-1 with TRBJ2-3; TRBD2 might be the D (5 bases). The CDR3 contains 14 residues. Germline loops: CDR1 SQVTM, CDR2 ANQGSEA. CDR3 nucleotides: TGCAGCGCGGATACAGCACAACTAGGAGATACGCAGTATTTC. Translating it yields CSADTAQLGDTQYF.